The 23 T cell receptor beta chains in this list originate from one sample, sequenced in a study of blood T cell repertoires in COVID-19. Clones were sequenced by immunoSEQ multiplex PCR, and TCRdb holds only the in-frame ones, with some missing. The table has tens of thousands of clones, 75% to 80% seen once; the top ten hold over 2%. The source material was peripheral blood. The receptors come from a man between 70 and 80 years old with COVID-19, enrolled during active disease.

The chain couples TRBV5-1 to TRBJ2-3; D is perhaps TRBD1 (6 bases). The CDR3 length is 15 residues. Trimming removed 5 bases at V and 0 bases at J, with 13 bases between. Germline V lookup: CDR1 SGHRS, CDR2 YFSETQ. CDR3 nucleotide sequence: TGCGCCAGCAGTCAATCGGGACAAAGCACAGATACGCAGTATTTT. Translated: CASSQSGQSTDTQYF.

The rearrangement joins TRBV24-1 to TRBJ1-2; D may be TRBD1 (6 bases). Trimming cost V 3 bases and J 6 bases, with 19 bases left between them. Per germline, CDR1 KGHDR and CDR2 SFDVKD. The CDR3 loop spans 16 amino acids. The CDR3 region is CATSDNLGRGWDGYTF. The CDR3 nucleotides read TGTGCCACCAGTGATAATCTCGGCAGGGGCTGGGATGGCTACACCTTC.

This clone was detected only a few times. This chain joins TRBV7-2 and TRBJ2-7; 8 bases map to TRBD1. The germline V gene has CDR1 SGHTA and CDR2 FQGNSA. This CDR3 comprises 13 residues. The trim removed 5 bases at V and 12 bases at J, leaving 12 bases unmatched. The CDR3 here is CASSPGGLGFRYF. Here the CDR3 DNA reads TGTGCCAGCAGCCCAGGGGGCCTCGGGTTTAGGTACTTC.

The gene calls are TRBV6-2 or TRBV6-3 and TRBJ2-7, with TRBD1 matching 10 bases. CDR1 and CDR2 from the germline V gene are MNHEY and SVGEGT. With V trimmed by 4 bases and J by 6 bases, 18 bases remained unmatched. This CDR3 has 18 amino acids. The CDR3 spells CASSSNGGGQGDFGEQYF. The DNA of the CDR3 is TGTGCCAGCAGTTCCAACGGAGGCGGACAGGGGGATTTTGGCGAGCAGTACTTC.

This clone was seen many times. The rearrangement uses TRBV7-2 and TRBJ2-1; D is uncertain. In germline, CDR1 is SGHTA, CDR2 FQGNSA. This CDR3 spans 15 amino acids. V was shortened by 3 bases and J by 7 bases, with 16 bases between the two germline ends. CDR3 DNA: TGTGCCAGCAGCTTTGGGTCCGTCGCCGGGAATGAGCAGTTCTTC. Its protein product is CASSFGSVAGNEQFF.

The DNA for the CDR3 is TGTGCCACCAGCAGAGATGGGGGCAGCCTGGGGCTCTATGGCTACACCTTC. It is translated as CATSRDGGSLGLYGYTF. This sequence joins TRBV15 and TRBJ1-2, with D perhaps matching TRBD1 (6 bases). V was trimmed by 0 bases and J by 4 bases, leaving 18 bases between them. In germline, CDR1 is LNHNV, CDR2 YYDKDF (reference sequence). The CDR3 length is 17 residues.

The V call is TRBV29-1, the J call TRBJ1-2, with 10 bases identical to TRBD1. Germline values: CDR1 SQVTM, CDR2 ANQGSEA. Unmatched junction bases numbered 8, after V lost 5 bases and J lost 5 bases. The CDR3 totals 14 residues. As DNA, the CDR3 is TGCAGCGTTCTCCTCGGACAGGGGGGGTATGGCTACACCTTC. This sequence encodes CSVLLGQGGYGYTF.

This chain links TRBV11-2 with TRBJ2-5, with D perhaps TRBD2 (6 bases). CDR1 and CDR2 from the germline V gene are SGHAT and FQNNGV. Trimming took off 4 bases at V and 5 bases at J, with 14 bases between the two ends. There are 14 residues in the CDR3. CDR3: CASSSGLFRETQYF. Here the CDR3 DNA reads TGTGCCAGCAGCTCCGGACTATTCCGGGAGACCCAGTACTTC.

The chain links TRBV27 to TRBJ1-1; D is ambiguous. The CDR3 loop spans 14 amino acids. V lost 3 bases and J lost 4, with 12 bases in between. Germline V gives CDR1 MNHEY, CDR2 SMNVEV (reference sequence). The CDR3 protein is CASSLSPGITEAFF. The CDR3 region has the DNA TGTGCCAGCAGTTTGTCTCCGGGGATCACTGAAGCTTTCTTT.

The chain has TRBV6-5 and TRBJ1-2; possible D gene TRBD1, 5 bases. CDR3 length: 12 residues. Between the trimmed V and J ends, which lost 6 bases and 4 bases, there was a span of 9 bases. Per the germline V gene, CDR1 is MNHEY and CDR2 is SVGAGI. Here the CDR3 DNA reads TGTGCCAGCAGCGGGACTGCCTATGGCTACACCTTC. Translating it yields CASSGTAYGYTF.

This clone was picked up a small number of times. V gene TRBV12-3 or TRBV12-4 combines with J gene TRBJ1-1; a possible D gene is TRBD1 (6 bases). This CDR3 region has 12 residues. The V end was cut by 6 bases, the J end by 7 bases, with 12 bases between. Here the CDR3 reads CASSPGVREAFF. The CDR3 DNA sequence: TGTGCCAGCAGCCCAGGGGTCCGTGAAGCTTTCTTT.

This clone was recorded a few times. The chain uses TRBV10-3 and TRBJ2-3, with 7 bases identical to TRBD2. Germline-derived CDR1 and CDR2 are ENHRY and SYGVKD. CDR3 length: 16 amino acids. With V trimmed by 4 bases and J by 0 bases, 7 bases remained unmatched. The DNA of the CDR3 is TGTGCCATCAGTGGATCTAGCGGCACTAGCACAGATACGCAGTATTTT. This codes for CAISGSSGTSTDTQYF.

J is TRBJ2-7 and V is TRBV7-9; 10 bases are shared with TRBD2. CDR3 size: 14 residues. Looked up from germline, CDR1 is SEHNR and CDR2 is FQNEAQ (reference sequence). With V trimmed by 7 bases and J by 6 bases, 9 bases remained unmatched. The CDR3 loop reads CASTSGVAGGEQYF. The DNA for the CDR3 is TGTGCCAGCACCTCCGGGGTAGCGGGGGGCGAGCAGTACTTC.

This clone has just one count. The V call is TRBV3-1 (or the pseudogene TRBV3-2), the J call TRBJ1-4, with D tentatively TRBD1 (6 bases). Germline CDR1 LGHDT, CDR2 YNNKEL (reference sequence). This CDR3 spans 14 amino acids. Trimming stripped 4 bases from V and 8 bases from J, with 14 bases between. The CDR3 nucleotides read TGTGCCAGCAGCCCAGGCTCGGGGGGCGAAAAACTGTTTTTT. Translated, it gives CASSPGSGGEKLFF.

The table lists this clone with a count of one. The chain has TRBV5-6 and TRBJ2-7; TRBD2 matches 7 bases. Per the germline V gene, CDR1 is SGHDT and CDR2 is YYEEEE. CDR3 size: 15 residues. The ends lost 1 base at V and 0 bases at J; junction bases unmatched: 4. The CDR3 region is CASSLITSVSYEQYF. As DNA, the CDR3 is TGTGCCAGCAGCTTGATCACTAGCGTCTCCTACGAGCAGTACTTC.

V is TRBV3-1 (or the pseudogene TRBV3-2) and J is TRBJ1-1, with D uncertain. V gave up 5 bases and J gave up 1 base, with 8 bases separating them. CDR1 is LGHDT, CDR2 YNNKEL, per germline (reference sequence). The CDR3 has 13 amino acids. Written as DNA, the CDR3 is TGTGCCAGCAGCGGGCTTCCGAACACTGAAGCTTTCTTT. This gives the protein CASSGLPNTEAFF.

The chain is built from TRBV27 and TRBJ1-5; D gene ambiguous. Germline V gives CDR1 MNHEY, CDR2 SMNVEV (reference sequence). V was cut by 6 bases and J by 5 bases, with 17 bases left in between. The CDR3 totals 15 residues. In nucleotides, the CDR3 is TGTGCCAGCAGGGGGTCGACCAAGGGAGATCAGCCCCAGCATTTT. Translating gives CASRGSTKGDQPQHF.

By share, this clone counts as medium-sized. The chain carries TRBV18 and TRBJ2-1; D may be TRBD2 (6 bases). V was shortened by 6 bases and J by 3 bases, with 15 bases between the two germline ends. The CDR3 runs 15 residues. CDR1 KGHSH and CDR2 LQKENI come from the germline V gene. The CDR3 nucleotides read TGTGCCAGCTCTGAAGACGGGACTCTCTACAATGAGCAGTTCTTC. Its protein product is CASSEDGTLYNEQFF.

The chain links TRBV19 to TRBJ1-2; 8 nucleotides match TRBD1. The CDR3 has 15 amino acids. V lost 1 base and J lost 4; bases outside the gene matches: 5. Germline loops: CDR1 LNHDA, CDR2 SQIVND (reference sequence). The CDR3 loop reads CASSIGQGKLYGYTF. The CDR3 region has the DNA TGTGCCAGTAGTATAGGACAGGGGAAGCTCTATGGCTACACCTTC.

A remark on this clone: The junction departs from the called germline gene at one end, perhaps through a read error. The chain recombines TRBV25-1 with TRBJ2-2; TRBD2 matches at 8 bases. The length of the CDR3 is 12 residues. Per the germline V gene, CDR1 is MGHDK and CDR2 is SYGVNS. This CDR3 reads CASSSLTSEPFF. In DNA form, the CDR3 reads TGTGCCAGCAGTTCCCTGACTAGCGAGCCGTTTTTT.

The chain couples TRBV15 to TRBJ1-5; the D gene is possibly TRBD1 (5 bases). The V end lost 0 bases, the J end lost 5 bases, and 14 bases lay between the germline ends. In germline, CDR1 is LNHNV, CDR2 YYDKDF (reference sequence). This CDR3 spans 16 amino acids. The CDR3 DNA follows: TGTGCCACCAGCAGAGATCCGGGGGAAGGATATCAGCCCCAGCATTTT. This codes for CATSRDPGEGYQPQHF. The full variable domain, rest sourced from reference TRBV15 and TRBJ1-5, is DAMVIQNPRYQVTQFGKPVTLSCSQTLNHNVMYWYQQKSSQAPKLLFHYYDKDFNNEADTPDNFQSRRPNTSFCFLDIRSPGLGDTAMYLCATSRDPGEGYQPQHFGDGTRLSIL.

The chain combines TRBV27 with TRBJ1-3; no firm D call. Germline CDR1 is MNHEY and CDR2 is SMNVEV (reference sequence). V lost 3 bases and J 4 bases, leaving 10 bases between the germline ends. This CDR3 contains 14 residues. The DNA of the CDR3 is TGTGCCAGCAGTTTCAGCCAGAGGGGAAACACCATATATTTT. Translated, it gives CASSFSQRGNTIYF.

This chain uses TRBV5-5 with TRBJ1-2, with 8 bases aligning to TRBD1. V dropped 5 bases and J dropped 1; count of bases not matched to a gene: 1. Germline V gene sequence: CDR1 SGHKS, CDR2 YYEKEE (reference sequence). This CDR3 region has 13 residues. CDR3 in DNA: TGTGCCAGCAGTACAGGGGGTAACTATGGCTACACCTTC. It specifies CASSTGGNYGYTF.